The 30 T cell receptor beta chains below all came from one sample that was sequenced in a study of blood T cell repertoires in COVID-19. The data were produced by immunoSEQ multiplex PCR, yet TCRdb's version contains in-frame clones alone and is incomplete. The sample lists roughly 300,000 clones, almost 85% occurring once. The specimen sequenced was peripheral blood. The source of these receptors is a human donor in a cohort sampled during active COVID-19.

The chain couples TRBV7-2 to TRBJ2-2; D is undetermined. The CDR3 is 15 amino acids. V lost 3 bases and J 4 bases, leaving 12 bases between the germline ends. Germline-derived CDR1 and CDR2 are SGHTA and FQGNSA. This CDR3 is CASSFHGGSTGELFF. CDR3 bases: TGTGCCAGCAGCTTCCACGGCGGTTCCACCGGGGAGCTGTTTTTT.

The rearrangement joins TRBV28 to TRBJ1-6; TRBD1 is a possible D gene (6 bases). This CDR3 is built from 13 residues. CDR1 is MDHEN and CDR2 is SYDVKM in the germline V gene. The germline V and J ends were trimmed by 8 bases and 7 bases, with 12 bases remaining between them. The CDR3 spells CASRTDTNSPLHF. In DNA form, the CDR3 reads TGTGCCAGCCGGACAGACACCAATTCACCCCTCCACTTT.

This chain joins TRBV7-2 and TRBJ2-2, with TRBD1 matching over 8 bases. Per the germline V gene, CDR1 is SGHTA and CDR2 is FQGNSA. CDR3 length: 15 amino acids. V shed 5 bases and J 6 bases; nucleotides not matched to a gene: 8. DNA of the CDR3: TGTGCCAGCAGCCCACAGCACAGGGGGGCCGGGGAGCTGTTTTTT. Protein sequence: CASSPQHRGAGELFF. The full variable domain, its missing parts supplied by reference TRBV7-2 and TRBJ2-2, is GAGVSQSPSNKVTEKGKDVELRCDPISGHTALYWYRQSLGQGLEFLIYFQGNSAPDKSGLPSDRFSAERTGGSVSTLTIQRTQQEDSAVYLCASSPQHRGAGELFFGEGSRLTVL.

V and J are TRBV5-1 and TRBJ2-2; TRBD1 matches at 9 bases. From germline, CDR1 is SGHRS and CDR2 YFSETQ. V trimming: 0 bases; J trimming: 3 bases; junction bases outside the gene matches: 6. This CDR3 contains 17 residues. This chain's CDR3 is CASSLATWTGDTGELFF. Written as DNA, the CDR3 is TGCGCCAGCAGCTTGGCTACCTGGACAGGGGACACCGGGGAGCTGTTTTTT.

The chain carries TRBV19 and TRBJ1-1; possibly TRBD1 for D (6 bases). V was clipped by 0 bases and J by 4 bases, with 9 bases between them. This CDR3 is 14 amino acids long. Looked up from germline, CDR1 is LNHDA and CDR2 is SQIVND (reference sequence). CDR3 amino acids: CASSIDPRGTEAFF. CDR3 DNA sequence: TGTGCCAGTAGTATAGACCCCAGGGGCACTGAAGCTTTCTTT.

The chain employs TRBV9 and TRBJ1-6, with 7 bases aligning to TRBD1. Trimming cost V 3 bases and J 10 bases; bases outside gene matches: 7. Germline values: CDR1 SGDLS, CDR2 YYNGEE. This CDR3 is 14 amino acids long. In DNA, the CDR3 is TGTGCCAGCAGCGCGACAGGGAGATTGTCACCCCTCCACTTT. It specifies CASSATGRLSPLHF.

The sample holds one count of this clone. The rearrangement uses TRBV6-5 and TRBJ2-2; D gene uncertain. CDR1 is MNHEY and CDR2 is SVGAGI in the germline V gene. The CDR3 has 14 residues. V was clipped by 6 bases and J by 1 base, with 9 bases between them. This CDR3 reads CASRVNRNTGELFF. The CDR3 DNA is TGTGCCAGCAGGGTAAACAGGAACACCGGGGAGCTGTTTTTT.

The gene calls are TRBV15 and TRBJ1-5; 9 nucleotides align to TRBD1. The CDR3 sequence is 18 residues long. With V trimmed by 4 bases and J by 7 bases, 17 bases remained unmatched. Germline loops: CDR1 LNHNV, CDR2 YYDKDF (reference sequence). The chain's CDR3 is CATSNGTGSAARSQPQHF. Written as DNA, the CDR3 is TGTGCCACCAGCAACGGGACAGGGAGCGCCGCTCGGAGCCAGCCCCAGCATTTT.

The chain is built from TRBV30 and TRBJ1-1; 8 nucleotides line up with TRBD1. The length of the CDR3 is 13 residues. With V trimmed by 7 bases and J by 5 bases, 9 bases remained unmatched. The germline V gene has CDR1 GTSNPN and CDR2 SVGIG (reference sequence). The CDR3 sequence is CAFRTGSGTEAFF. The CDR3 DNA is TGTGCCTTTCGGACAGGGTCGGGGACTGAAGCTTTCTTT.

This chain links TRBV7-8 with TRBJ1-4; weak D call: TRBD1 (5 bases). V dropped 2 bases and J dropped 7 bases, with 11 bases sitting between them. CDR1 is SGHVS, CDR2 FQNEAQ, per germline. The CDR3 length is 14 residues. The CDR3 DNA reads as TGTGCCAGCAGCTTAATGGGGCGCGGTGAAAAACTGTTTTTT. Translating gives CASSLMGRGEKLFF.

The chain has TRBV5-1 and TRBJ2-7; 8 bases agree with TRBD1. The CDR3 is 15 amino acids. With 4 bases clipped from V and 5 bases from J, the junction kept 11 bases outside the gene matches. CDR1 is SGHRS and CDR2 is YFSETQ in the germline V gene. The chain's CDR3 is CASSSRQGLRDEQYF. The CDR3 nucleotides are TGCGCCAGCAGCAGTAGACAGGGGTTGAGGGACGAGCAGTACTTC.

The chain is built from TRBV10-3 and TRBJ2-7, with D possibly being TRBD1 (8 bases). V was cut by 2 bases and J by 2 bases, with 19 bases left in between. CDR1 and CDR2 (germline): ENHRY, SYGVKD. The CDR3 extends over 17 amino acids. CDR3: CAISEPRGGQVPYEQYF. DNA for the CDR3: TGTGCCATCAGTGAGCCTAGGGGGGGACAGGTCCCCTACGAGCAGTACTTC.

The chain recombines TRBV25-1 with TRBJ1-5, with a possible D match to TRBD1 (6 bases). This CDR3 region has 14 residues. Deletions cut 3 bases from V and 4 bases from J, with 10 bases between. Germline assignment: CDR1 MGHDK and CDR2 SYGVNS. CDR3 amino acids: CASSDYRDNQPQHF. CDR3 nucleotide sequence: TGTGCCAGCAGTGATTACAGGGATAATCAGCCCCAGCATTTT.

The chain is built from TRBV10-2 and TRBJ1-1, with D maybe TRBD1 (5 bases). CDR3 length: 16 residues. Trimming left V 2 bases short and J 0 bases short, with 13 bases between. From germline, CDR1 is WSHSY and CDR2 SAAADI. CDR3 sequence (DNA): TGCGCCAGCAGTGAGCCGGGGGGTTCGATGAACACTGAAGCTTTCTTT. Translated, it gives CASSEPGGSMNTEAFF.

V and J are TRBV7-2 and TRBJ1-5; a possible D gene is TRBD1 (6 bases). Trimming removed 4 bases at V and 1 base at J, with 20 bases between. CDR1 is SGHTA, CDR2 FQGNSA, per germline. The CDR3 has 18 amino acids. The CDR3 sequence is CASSSGRQAYSSNQPQHF. DNA of the CDR3: TGTGCCAGCAGCTCGGGTAGACAGGCTTATTCCAGCAATCAGCCCCAGCATTTT.

The chain recombines TRBV11-3 with TRBJ1-1; tentatively, D is TRBD1 (6 bases). Trimming shortened V by 5 bases and J by 1 base, and 11 bases separated the two germline ends. The CDR3 loop spans 14 amino acids. CDR1 SGHNT and CDR2 YENEEA come from the germline V gene. The CDR3 region is CASSLRGSNTEAFF. The CDR3 region has the DNA TGTGCCAGCAGCCTCAGGGGCTCGAACACTGAAGCTTTCTTT.

The V gene is TRBV10-2, the J gene TRBJ2-3; 11 bases fit TRBD2. The ends lost 5 bases at V and 3 bases at J; junction bases unmatched: 1. This CDR3 has 14 residues. The germline gives CDR1 WSHSY, CDR2 SAAADI. CDR3 DNA sequence: TGCGCCAGCAGTCGGACTAGCGGGACAGATACGCAGTATTTT. It translates to CASSRTSGTDTQYF.

This sequence joins TRBV30 and TRBJ2-3, with 12 bases fitting TRBD2. This CDR3 region has 17 residues. The junction had 9 bases not matched to a gene; V was cut back by 1 base and J by 4 bases. Germline loops: CDR1 GTSNPN, CDR2 SVGIG (reference sequence). The CDR3 coding sequence is TGTGCCTGGAGTGCGGGATGGACTAGCGGGGTGGCAGATACGCAGTATTTT. Amino acid sequence: CAWSAGWTSGVADTQYF.

The rearrangement uses TRBV29-1 and TRBJ1-5; TRBD1 is a possible D gene (6 bases). V lost 7 bases and J 4 bases, leaving 14 bases between the germline ends. Germline loops: CDR1 SQVTM, CDR2 ANQGSEA. The CDR3 is 13 residues long. The CDR3 DNA is TGCAGCGCCTTGACAGGAACTAATCAGCCCCAGCATTTT. It encodes CSALTGTNQPQHF.

V gene TRBV19 combines with J gene TRBJ1-6; D unclear. Trimming stripped 3 bases from V and 7 bases from J, with 10 bases between. In germline, CDR1 is LNHDA, CDR2 SQIVND (reference sequence). The CDR3 has 14 amino acids. As DNA, the CDR3 is TGTGCCAGTAGTATCGGACTGACAAATTCACCCCTCCACTTT. Its translation is CASSIGLTNSPLHF.

This chain uses TRBV12-5 with TRBJ1-1; possibly TRBD1 for D (6 bases). Germline assignment: CDR1 LGHNT and CDR2 FRNRAP. The V end was cut by 7 bases, the J end by 1 base, with 16 bases between. The CDR3 is made up of 15 amino acids. CDR3 in amino acids: CASVPWTDPNTEAFF. The CDR3 DNA sequence: TGTGCTAGTGTTCCTTGGACAGACCCGAACACTGAAGCTTTCTTT.

This clone has just one count. V and J are TRBV6-5 and TRBJ2-7; TRBD2 matches at 11 bases. V was clipped by 10 bases and J by 1 base; unmatched bases: 6. The CDR3 sequence is 14 residues long. Germline CDR1 is MNHEY and CDR2 is SVGAGI. CDR3 bases: TGTGCCATCCGGGGGACTAGCGGATCCTACGAGCAGTACTTC. Protein sequence: CAIRGTSGSYEQYF.

This chain uses TRBV30 with TRBJ1-2; D may be TRBD1 (6 bases). Germline CDR1 is GTSNPN and CDR2 is SVGIG (reference sequence). The CDR3 has 14 amino acids. The ends were cut back, 0 bases at V and 5 bases at J, with 13 bases in the middle. The CDR3 sequence: CAWSVQIGQYGYTF. In DNA, the CDR3 is TGTGCCTGGAGTGTCCAAATCGGACAGTATGGCTACACCTTC. The full variable domain, its missing parts supplied by reference TRBV30 and TRBJ1-2, is SQTIHQWPATLVQPVGSPLSLECTVEGTSNPNLYWYRQAAGRGLQLLFYSVGIGQISSEVPQNLSASRPQDRQFILSSKKLLLSDSGFYLCAWSVQIGQYGYTFGSGTRLTVV.

The chain joins TRBV5-5 to TRBJ2-3; tentative D call: TRBD1 (6 bases). Trimming shortened V by 4 bases and J by 1 base, and 13 bases separated the two germline ends. The V gene's germline CDR1 is SGHKS and CDR2 YYEKEE (reference sequence). The CDR3 is 15 residues long. In nucleotides, the CDR3 is TGTGCCAGCAGCCGTGGGGGACAAGGCACAGATACGCAGTATTTT. Encoded protein: CASSRGGQGTDTQYF.

The chain links TRBV9 to TRBJ2-3; D not certain. The V and J ends lost 2 bases and 0 bases respectively, with 7 bases between them. The CDR3 sequence is 14 residues long. The germline gives CDR1 SGDLS, CDR2 YYNGEE. CDR3 in DNA: TGTGCCAGCAGCGTCTCACTCAGCACAGATACGCAGTATTTT. It encodes CASSVSLSTDTQYF.

CDR3: CASSYQGSITDTQYF. The CDR3 bases are TGCGCCAGCAGCTACCAGGGTTCTATTACAGATACGCAGTATTTT. This chain links TRBV5-1 with TRBJ2-3, with a weak D call TRBD1 (5 bases). CDR1 is SGHRS, CDR2 YFSETQ, per germline. This CDR3 spans 15 amino acids. V was shortened by 3 bases and J by 3 bases, with 14 bases between the two germline ends.

The chain carries TRBV14 and TRBJ1-2; 9 bases map to TRBD1. The junction had 11 bases not matched to a gene; V was cut back by 10 bases and J by 8 bases. Germline CDR1 is SGHDN and CDR2 is FVKESK. The length of the CDR3 is 13 residues. CDR3 in DNA: TGTGCCACAGGTACAGGGGGCAGATACGGCTACACCTTC. Encoded protein: CATGTGGRYGYTF. Full variable domain (outside the CDR3, taken from reference TRBV14 and TRBJ1-2): EAGVTQFPSHSVIEKGQTVTLRCDPISGHDNLYWYRRVMGKEIKFLLHFVKESKQDESGMPNNRFLAERTGGTYSTLKVQPAELEDSGVYFCATGTGGRYGYTFGSGTRLTVV.

The chain uses TRBV27 and TRBJ1-5; TRBD1 aligns across 9 bases. J was trimmed by 0 bases and V by 8 bases; bases with no gene match: 14. The germline gives CDR1 MNHEY, CDR2 SMNVEV (reference sequence). This CDR3 contains 18 residues. CDR3 protein: CASRAWDRAQDSNQPQHF. The CDR3 DNA is TGTGCCAGCCGAGCTTGGGACAGGGCCCAGGATAGCAATCAGCCCCAGCATTTT.

The chain links TRBV19 to TRBJ2-3, with D possibly TRBD1 on 7 matching bases. Germline values: CDR1 LNHDA, CDR2 SQIVND (reference sequence). The CDR3 is made up of 14 amino acids. The V end was cut by 6 bases, the J end by 3 bases, with 13 bases between. CDR3 in amino acids: CASREGTATDTQYF. In nucleotides, the CDR3 is TGTGCCAGTAGGGAGGGGACAGCAACAGATACGCAGTATTTT.

This chain uses TRBV2 with TRBJ1-2; 12 bases fit TRBD1. Germline V gene sequence: CDR1 SNHLY, CDR2 FYNNEI. This CDR3 is 13 amino acids long. V shed 8 bases, J shed 8 bases, and the junction held 6 bases outside the gene matches. CDR3 nucleotides: TGTGCCAGCGGGGGACAGGGGGCGGAGGGCTACACCTTC. It codes for CASGGQGAEGYTF.